The rows below give T cell receptor beta chains drawn from one sample of a study of T cell repertoires in cytomegalovirus infection. TCRdb analysed the reads with MiXCR anew, one entry per CDR3 protein. Seen here are roughly 760,000 distinct CDR3 sequences, about a third observed once, and the top ten hold 2.8%. The sample comprised PBMCs. These receptors all stem from a human donor in good health (CMV status not recorded). Some clones in this sample may be carry-over from other donors' samples. Each CDR3 is given with its conserved first and last residue. Clone size is stated in some rows and not others, as once, few, many or a class when expanded.

abundance: NA; j_gene: TRBJ2-1; v_gene: TRBV6-5; CDR3aa: CASRRLATYNEQFF
abundance: few; j_gene: TRBJ2-7; v_gene: TRBV11-2; CDR3aa: CASSWSGGSSYEQYF
abundance: few; j_gene: TRBJ2-1; v_gene: TRBV28; CDR3aa: CASSLGRGIDEQFF
abundance: NA; j_gene: TRBJ1-2; v_gene: TRBV6-2/TRBV6-3; CDR3aa: CASSTNRGGYTF
abundance: NA; j_gene: TRBJ2-3; v_gene: TRBV20-1; CDR3aa: CSARARLAGVGDTQYF
abundance: NA; j_gene: TRBJ2-7; v_gene: TRBV28; CDR3aa: CASSETGVSYEQYF
abundance: NA; j_gene: TRBJ2-7; v_gene: TRBV28; CDR3aa: CATRDNPYEQYF
abundance: few; j_gene: TRBJ2-3; v_gene: TRBV2; CDR3aa: CASRFASTDTQYF
abundance: few; j_gene: TRBJ1-1; v_gene: TRBV12-3/TRBV12-4; CDR3aa: CASSMGGITEAFF
abundance: many; j_gene: TRBJ1-1; v_gene: TRBV7-2; CDR3aa: CASSSMGATGQGWTEAFF
abundance: NA; j_gene: TRBJ2-1; v_gene: TRBV7-9; CDR3aa: CASTLGTGTRSEQFF
abundance: NA; j_gene: TRBJ1-1; v_gene: TRBV2; CDR3aa: CASSTPGQPFMNTEAFF
abundance: NA; j_gene: TRBJ2-3; v_gene: TRBV5-1; CDR3aa: CASSDRTVGDTQYF
abundance: many; j_gene: TRBJ2-7; v_gene: TRBV7-2; CDR3aa: CASSLSVSSIEQYF
abundance: once; j_gene: TRBJ1-6; v_gene: TRBV5-1; CDR3aa: CASSPLGAPSNSPLHF
abundance: NA; j_gene: TRBJ1-5; v_gene: TRBV7-2; CDR3aa: CASSSGPQPQHF
abundance: NA; j_gene: TRBJ2-1; v_gene: TRBV7-9; CDR3aa: CDSSLKVLPYNEQFF
abundance: few; j_gene: TRBJ2-7; v_gene: TRBV19; CDR3aa: CASTMGGNPYEQYF
abundance: NA; j_gene: TRBJ2-4; v_gene: TRBV27; CDR3aa: CASSLTVAELKNIQYF
abundance: NA; j_gene: TRBJ1-1; v_gene: TRBV30; CDR3aa: CAWASPAWIPSTEAFF
abundance: NA; j_gene: TRBJ1-3; v_gene: TRBV7-2; CDR3aa: CASSLADSGNTIYF
abundance: NA; j_gene: TRBJ2-5; v_gene: TRBV20-1; CDR3aa: CSARVTSGGPSQETQYF
abundance: NA; j_gene: TRBJ1-1; v_gene: TRBV5-1; CDR3aa: CASSLGRGREAAFF
abundance: NA; j_gene: TRBJ1-2; v_gene: TRBV20-1; CDR3aa: CSAGRTGCGYTF
abundance: NA; j_gene: TRBJ2-7; v_gene: TRBV25-1; CDR3aa: CASSEGTGVPYEQYF
abundance: few; j_gene: TRBJ2-2; v_gene: TRBV29-1; CDR3aa: CSVEAGTGPPGELFF
abundance: NA; j_gene: TRBJ2-2; v_gene: TRBV5-1; CDR3aa: CASSPTGGVERTSGSTGELFF
abundance: few; j_gene: TRBJ2-1; v_gene: TRBV20-1; CDR3aa: CSAGGGEQFF
abundance: NA; j_gene: TRBJ2-2; v_gene: TRBV4-2; CDR3aa: CASSQLGVYTGELFF
abundance: NA; j_gene: TRBJ1-4; v_gene: TRBV6-2/TRBV6-3; CDR3aa: CASSYHPGVINEKLFF
abundance: many; j_gene: TRBJ1-5; v_gene: TRBV7-2; CDR3aa: CASSAGGGSNQPQHF
abundance: few; j_gene: TRBJ1-1; v_gene: TRBV12-3/TRBV12-4; CDR3aa: CASSLLRGTAGTEAFF
abundance: many; j_gene: TRBJ2-7; v_gene: TRBV7-9; CDR3aa: CASSFPGSYEQYF